The 15 T cell receptor beta chains listed next were all sequenced from one sample in a study of blood T cell repertoires in COVID-19. Libraries were prepared by immunoSEQ multiplex PCR; TCRdb keeps only in-frame clonotypes and omits some of them. The sample lists about 47,000 clones; about four fifths were seen once. Sequencing was done on a sample of peripheral blood. All receptors come from a man in his fifties or sixties with active COVID-19.

This chain connects TRBV6-5 to TRBJ1-6, with 10 bases identical to TRBD1. Germline V gene sequence: CDR1 MNHEY, CDR2 SVGAGI. The CDR3 is 14 amino acids. J gave up 10 bases and V 2 bases, and 2 bases lay outside the gene matches. The CDR3 loop reads CASSYGQGGSPLHF. DNA for the CDR3: TGTGCCAGCAGTTACGGACAGGGGGGGTCACCCCTCCACTTT.

The V gene is TRBV3-1 (or the pseudogene TRBV3-2), the J gene TRBJ2-4; TRBD2 is a possible D gene (6 bases). CDR1 is LGHDT and CDR2 is YNNKEL in the germline V gene (reference sequence). The CDR3 length is 16 residues. Trimming took 1 base from V and 10 from J, leaving 20 bases between them. This CDR3 is CASSQGAGTPRKIQYF. The CDR3, as DNA: TGTGCCAGCAGCCAAGGGGCCGGGACTCCCAGAAAGATTCAGTACTTC.

The chain recombines TRBV3-1 (or the pseudogene TRBV3-2) with TRBJ1-2, with a tentative D call TRBD1 (6 bases). Germline V gene lookup returns CDR1 LGHDT and CDR2 YNNKEL (reference sequence). The V and J ends lost 3 bases and 6 bases respectively, with 17 bases between them. This CDR3 comprises 15 residues. CDR3 in DNA: TGTGCCAGCAGCCATAACGCACAGGGTAGGAATGGCTACACCTTC. As protein: CASSHNAQGRNGYTF.

The V gene is TRBV4-1, the J gene TRBJ2-7; D is undetermined. Germline V gives CDR1 MGHRA, CDR2 YSYEKL. The CDR3 is 15 residues long. V was shortened by 2 bases and J by 3 bases, with 14 bases between the two germline ends. CDR3 residues: CASSQTSMVLYEQYF. CDR3 sequence (DNA): TGCGCCAGCAGCCAAACGTCTATGGTCCTCTACGAGCAGTACTTC.

This sequence joins TRBV29-1 and TRBJ1-2; D ambiguous. Germline CDR1 reads SQVTM; CDR2 reads ANQGSEA. There are 11 residues in the CDR3. Trimming removed 5 bases from V and 7 bases from J, with 11 bases in between. Here the CDR3 DNA reads TGCAGCGTTCCTAGCTCGGGTGGCTACACCTTC. It is translated as CSVPSSGGYTF.

This clone was picked up a small number of times. The chain is built from TRBV9 and TRBJ1-6; D gene unclear. The length of the CDR3 is 18 residues. V shed 5 bases and J shed 0 bases, with 18 bases lying between them. CDR1 is SGDLS, CDR2 YYNGEE, per germline. The CDR3 bases are TGTGCCAGCAGTTCAACCCTCGGAGGTGGCTCCTATAATTCACCCCTCCACTTT. This codes for CASSSTLGGGSYNSPLHF.

The rearrangement joins TRBV5-1 to TRBJ2-2; 12 bases match TRBD2. Germline CDR1 reads SGHRS; CDR2 reads YFSETQ. J lost 4 bases, V lost 0 bases, and 10 bases had no gene match. The CDR3 consists of 19 residues. DNA for the CDR3: TGCGCCAGCAGCTTGGCCGAGCTAGCGGGAGGGCCGGGCACCGGGGAGCTGTTTTTT. Protein sequence: CASSLAELAGGPGTGELFF.

This chain joins TRBV5-1 and TRBJ2-1; 7 bases align to TRBD2. The CDR3 contains 15 residues. Germline V CDR1 and CDR2: SGHRS, YFSETQ. Trimming took 1 base from V and 5 from J; bases not matched to a gene: 6. The CDR3 nucleotides are TGCGCCAGCAGCTTGCTTACTAGCGAGCACAATGAGCAGTTCTTC. Its protein is CASSLLTSEHNEQFF.

This chain links TRBV3-1 (or the pseudogene TRBV3-2) with TRBJ2-3, with D unresolved. Trimming removed 4 bases from V and 2 bases from J, with 4 bases in between. The CDR3 spans 12 residues. Per germline, CDR1 LGHDT and CDR2 YNNKEL (reference sequence). The CDR3 sequence: CASSLLTDTQYF. The CDR3 region has the DNA TGTGCCAGCAGCCTCCTCACAGATACGCAGTATTTT.

This clone occurred once. V is TRBV7-6 and J is TRBJ2-5; 7 bases align to TRBD1. V shed 5 bases, J shed 5 bases, and the junction held 11 bases outside the gene matches. Germline-derived CDR1 and CDR2 are SGHVS and FNYEAQ. This CDR3 is 15 amino acids long. The CDR3: CASSPTGARKETQYF. The CDR3 nucleotides are TGTGCCAGCAGCCCTACAGGGGCCCGAAAGGAGACCCAGTACTTC.

The J gene is TRBJ2-2, the V gene TRBV4-1; TRBD2 matches at 10 bases. This CDR3 has 17 residues. The V gene's germline CDR1 is MGHRA and CDR2 YSYEKL. After removal of 2 bases from V and 0 bases from J, the junction contained 3 bases not matched to a gene. As DNA, the CDR3 is TGCGCCAGCAGCCAATTAGCGGGAGGTTCGAACACCGGGGAGCTGTTTTTT. Translation gives CASSQLAGGSNTGELFF.

The chain has TRBV30 and TRBJ2-5, with TRBD1 matching over 7 bases. After removal of 1 base from V and 3 bases from J, the junction contained 2 bases not matched to a gene. The germline V gene has CDR1 GTSNPN and CDR2 SVGIG (reference sequence). This CDR3 has 13 amino acids. This chain's CDR3 is CAWSATGEETQYF. The DNA of the CDR3 is TGTGCCTGGAGTGCCACAGGGGAAGAGACCCAGTACTTC.

The chain couples TRBV28 to TRBJ2-7; D unclear. The CDR3 covers 14 residues. Between the trimmed V and J ends, which lost 2 bases and 2 bases, there was a span of 10 bases. The germline V gene has CDR1 MDHEN and CDR2 SYDVKM. CDR3 in amino acids: CASSLRIGPYEQYF. CDR3 DNA sequence: TGTGCCAGCAGTTTACGAATTGGGCCCTACGAGCAGTACTTC.

The rearrangement uses TRBV18 and TRBJ2-5; 14 bases map to TRBD2. V lost 3 bases to trimming and J lost 5 bases; unmatched junction nucleotides: 5. This CDR3 has 16 residues. Per the germline V gene, CDR1 is KGHSH and CDR2 is LQKENI. The CDR3 DNA reads TGTGCCAGCTCACCGCCGGGACTAGCGGGAGTGGAGACCCAGTACTTC. Its protein product is CASSPPGLAGVETQYF.

The chain joins TRBV28 to TRBJ2-7, with a weak D call TRBD1 (6 bases). Germline values: CDR1 MDHEN, CDR2 SYDVKM. With 5 bases removed from V and 0 bases from J, the gap between germline ends came to 14 bases. The length of the CDR3 is 15 residues. CDR3 region: CASSGAQGFSYEQYF. CDR3 DNA: TGTGCCAGCAGTGGGGCACAGGGTTTCTCCTACGAGCAGTACTTC.